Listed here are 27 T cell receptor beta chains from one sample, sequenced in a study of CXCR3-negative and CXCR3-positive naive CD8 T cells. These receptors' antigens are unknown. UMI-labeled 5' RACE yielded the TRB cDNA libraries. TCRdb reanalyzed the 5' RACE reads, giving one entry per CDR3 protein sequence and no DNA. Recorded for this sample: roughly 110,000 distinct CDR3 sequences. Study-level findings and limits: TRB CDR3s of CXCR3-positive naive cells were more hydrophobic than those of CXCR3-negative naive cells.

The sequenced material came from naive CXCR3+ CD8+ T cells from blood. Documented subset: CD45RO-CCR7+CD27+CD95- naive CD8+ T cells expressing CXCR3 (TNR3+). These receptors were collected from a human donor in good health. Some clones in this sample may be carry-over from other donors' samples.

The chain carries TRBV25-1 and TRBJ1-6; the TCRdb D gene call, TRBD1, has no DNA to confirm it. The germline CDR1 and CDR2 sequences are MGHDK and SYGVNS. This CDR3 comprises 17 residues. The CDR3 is CASSVHTGGLNNSPLHF.

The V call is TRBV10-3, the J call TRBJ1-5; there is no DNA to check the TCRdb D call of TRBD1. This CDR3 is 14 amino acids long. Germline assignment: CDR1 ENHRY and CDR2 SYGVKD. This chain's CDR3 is CAISGEGGNQPQHF.

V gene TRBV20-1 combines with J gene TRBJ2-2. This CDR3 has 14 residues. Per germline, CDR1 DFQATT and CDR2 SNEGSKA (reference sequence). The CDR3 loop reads CSARSRRTTGELFF.

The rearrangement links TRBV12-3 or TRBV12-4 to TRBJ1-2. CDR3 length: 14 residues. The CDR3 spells CASSLALVGPGYTF.

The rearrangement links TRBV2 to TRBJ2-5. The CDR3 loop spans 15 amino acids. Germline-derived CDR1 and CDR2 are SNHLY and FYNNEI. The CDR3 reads CASSEARITEETQYF.

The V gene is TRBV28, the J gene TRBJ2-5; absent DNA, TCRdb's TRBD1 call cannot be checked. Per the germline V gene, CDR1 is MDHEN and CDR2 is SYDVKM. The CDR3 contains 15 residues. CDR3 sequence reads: CASSSLTGLQETQYF.

The CDR3 reads CSVEGGDREYGYTF. This chain connects TRBV29-1 to TRBJ1-2; TCRdb returns TRBD1, unconfirmable since there is no DNA. CDR1 and CDR2 from the germline V gene are SQVTM and ANQGSEA. The CDR3 covers 14 residues.

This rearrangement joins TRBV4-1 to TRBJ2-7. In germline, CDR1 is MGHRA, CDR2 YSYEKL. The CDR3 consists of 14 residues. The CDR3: CASSQEAGSNEQYF.

The CDR3 here is CASSTITGHTEAFF. This sequence joins TRBV19 and TRBJ1-1; the TCRdb call, TRBD1, lacks DNA for checking. CDR3 length equals 14 residues. Looked up from germline, CDR1 is LNHDA and CDR2 is SQIVND (reference sequence).

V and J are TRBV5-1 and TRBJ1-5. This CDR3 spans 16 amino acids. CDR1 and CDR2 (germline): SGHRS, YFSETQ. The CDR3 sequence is CASSLGPADSNQPQHF.

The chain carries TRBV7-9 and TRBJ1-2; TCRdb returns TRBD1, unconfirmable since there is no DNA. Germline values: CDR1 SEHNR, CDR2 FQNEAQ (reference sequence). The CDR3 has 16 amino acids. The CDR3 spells CASTNPGGQLNYGYTF. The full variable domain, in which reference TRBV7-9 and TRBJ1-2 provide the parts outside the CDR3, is DTGVSQNPRHKITKRGQNVTFRCDPISEHNRLYWYRQTLGQGPEFLTYFQNEAQLEKSRLLSDRFSAERPKGSFSTLEIQRTEQGDSAMYLCASTNPGGQLNYGYTFGSGTRLTVV.

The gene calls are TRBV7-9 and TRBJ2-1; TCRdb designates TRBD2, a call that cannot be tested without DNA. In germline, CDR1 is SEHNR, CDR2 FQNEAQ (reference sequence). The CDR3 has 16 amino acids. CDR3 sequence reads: CASSLGTSGDRNEQFF.

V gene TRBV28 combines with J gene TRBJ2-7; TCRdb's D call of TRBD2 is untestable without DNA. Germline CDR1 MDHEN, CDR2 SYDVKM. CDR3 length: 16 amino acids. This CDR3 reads CASSIIAGGPVYEQYF.

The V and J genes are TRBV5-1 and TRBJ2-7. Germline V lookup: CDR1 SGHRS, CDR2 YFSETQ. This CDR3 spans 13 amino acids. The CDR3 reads CASSLGTYYEQYF.

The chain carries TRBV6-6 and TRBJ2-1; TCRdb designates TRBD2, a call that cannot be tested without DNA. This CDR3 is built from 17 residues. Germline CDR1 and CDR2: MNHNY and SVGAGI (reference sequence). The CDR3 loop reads CASSSHRASGRDNEQFF.

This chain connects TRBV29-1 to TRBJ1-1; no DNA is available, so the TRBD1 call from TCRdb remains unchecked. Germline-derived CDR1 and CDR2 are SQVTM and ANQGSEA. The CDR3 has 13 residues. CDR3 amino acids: CSVEQGASTEAFF. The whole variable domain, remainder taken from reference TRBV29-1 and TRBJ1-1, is SAVISQKPSRDICQRGTSLTIQCQVDSQVTMMFWYRQQPGQSLTLIATANQGSEATYESGFVIDKFPISRPNLTFSTLTVSNMSPEDSSIYLCSVEQGASTEAFFGQGTRLTVV.

The CDR3 sequence is CASSSYRDDYGYTF. This chain joins TRBV27 and TRBJ1-2; checking the TCRdb D call of TRBD1 is not possible without DNA. The CDR3 extends over 14 amino acids. Germline V gives CDR1 MNHEY, CDR2 SMNVEV (reference sequence).

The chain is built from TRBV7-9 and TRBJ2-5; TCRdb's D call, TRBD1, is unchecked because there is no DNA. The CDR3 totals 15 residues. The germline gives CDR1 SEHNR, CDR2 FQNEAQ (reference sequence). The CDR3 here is CASSSPTSGDSTQYF.

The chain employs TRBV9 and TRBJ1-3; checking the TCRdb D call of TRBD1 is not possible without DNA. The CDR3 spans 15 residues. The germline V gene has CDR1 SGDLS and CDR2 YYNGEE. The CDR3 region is CASSSSGTGANTIYF.

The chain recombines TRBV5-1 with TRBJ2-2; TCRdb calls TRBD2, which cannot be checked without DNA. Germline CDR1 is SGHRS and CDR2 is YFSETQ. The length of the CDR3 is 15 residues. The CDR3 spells CASSFGTSYTGELFF.

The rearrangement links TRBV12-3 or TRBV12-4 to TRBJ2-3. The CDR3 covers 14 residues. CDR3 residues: CASSLAWIEDTQYF.

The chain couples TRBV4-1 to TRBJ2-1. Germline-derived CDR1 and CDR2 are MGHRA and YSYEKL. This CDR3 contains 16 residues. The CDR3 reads CASSQLGGRSYNEQFF.

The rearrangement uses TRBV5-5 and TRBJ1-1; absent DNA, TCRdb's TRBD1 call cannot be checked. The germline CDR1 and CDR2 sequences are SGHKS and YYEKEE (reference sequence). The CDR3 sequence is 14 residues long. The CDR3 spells CASSLGGDYTEAFF.

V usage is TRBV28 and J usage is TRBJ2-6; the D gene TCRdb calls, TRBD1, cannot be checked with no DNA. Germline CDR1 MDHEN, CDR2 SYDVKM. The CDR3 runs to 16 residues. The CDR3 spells CASSGTGPSGANVLTF.

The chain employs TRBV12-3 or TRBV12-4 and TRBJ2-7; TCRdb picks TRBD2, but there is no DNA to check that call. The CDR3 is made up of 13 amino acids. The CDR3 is CASSFGGTYEQYF.

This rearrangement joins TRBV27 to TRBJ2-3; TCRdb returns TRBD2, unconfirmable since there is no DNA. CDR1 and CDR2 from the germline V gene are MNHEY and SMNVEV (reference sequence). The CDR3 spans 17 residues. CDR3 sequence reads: CASSFGTSGRSTDTQYF.

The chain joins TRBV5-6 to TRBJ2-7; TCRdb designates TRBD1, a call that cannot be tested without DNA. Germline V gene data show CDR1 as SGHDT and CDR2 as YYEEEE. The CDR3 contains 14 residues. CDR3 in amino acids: CASSSTGSGYEQYF.